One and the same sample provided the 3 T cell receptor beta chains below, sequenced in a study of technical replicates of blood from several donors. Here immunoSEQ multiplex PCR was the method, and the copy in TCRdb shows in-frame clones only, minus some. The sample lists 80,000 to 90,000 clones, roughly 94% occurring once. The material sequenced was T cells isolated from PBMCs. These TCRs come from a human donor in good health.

The CDR3 DNA is TGTGCCAGCAGCGATATCACAGGATTCTCCTATAATTCACCCCTCCACTTT. It encodes CASSDITGFSYNSPLHF. The chain is built from TRBV7-9 and TRBJ1-6, with D maybe TRBD1 (5 bases). The V end was cut by 5 bases, the J end by 0 bases, with 14 bases between. CDR1 and CDR2 (germline): SEHNR, FQNEAQ (reference sequence). The CDR3 runs to 17 residues.

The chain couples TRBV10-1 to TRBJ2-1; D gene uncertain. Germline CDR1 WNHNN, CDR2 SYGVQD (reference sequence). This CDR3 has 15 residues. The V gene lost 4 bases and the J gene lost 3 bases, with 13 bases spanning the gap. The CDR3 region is CASSVGTNLYNEQFF. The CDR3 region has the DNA TGCGCCAGCAGTGTCGGAACTAACCTCTACAATGAGCAGTTCTTC.

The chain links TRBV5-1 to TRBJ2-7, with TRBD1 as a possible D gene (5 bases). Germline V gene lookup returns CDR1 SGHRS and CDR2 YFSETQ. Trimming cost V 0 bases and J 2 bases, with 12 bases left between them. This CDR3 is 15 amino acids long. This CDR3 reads CASSLAADSTYEQYF. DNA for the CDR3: TGCGCCAGCAGCTTGGCCGCCGACAGCACCTACGAGCAGTACTTC.